What follows are 19 T cell receptor beta chains derived from one specimen sequenced in a study of T cells in Graves' hyperthyroidism and ophthalmopathy. Amplification of TCR beta CDR3 regions used RNA as the template. HTBI primers were used for first-round RT-PCR of the TCR CDR3. TCRdb processed the multiplex PCR reads anew with MiXCR; each CDR3 protein has one entry. This repertoire shows some 770,000 distinct CDR3 sequences, 15% to 20% found once; its top ten account for over 7.5%. The sample consisted of blood. Receptors were obtained from a man between 18 and 35 years old with Graves' hyperthyroidism.

The V and J genes are TRBV5-1 and TRBJ1-1; D uncertain. Per germline, CDR1 SGHRS and CDR2 YFSETQ. The CDR3 has 13 amino acids. The ends were cut back, 1 base at V and 12 bases at J, with 16 bases in the middle. CDR3 amino acids: CASSLSGLDLTFF. The CDR3 nucleotides are TGCGCCAGCAGCTTGTCAGGCCTTGACCTTACTTTCTTT.

A few counts support this clonotype. V usage is TRBV12-3 or TRBV12-4 and J usage is TRBJ1-2; D is uncertain. There are 15 residues in the CDR3. V was pared by 3 bases and J by 4 bases, with 15 bases between. The CDR3 bases are TGTGCCAGCAGTTTGAGGGCAGAACCCGTCTATGGCTACACCTTC. The encoded protein is CASSLRAEPVYGYTF.

This clonotype was seen ten or more times. The chain carries TRBV28 and TRBJ2-7, with D unresolved. Deletions cut 8 bases from V and 0 bases from J, with 8 bases between. The CDR3 contains 12 residues. Germline V CDR1 and CDR2: MDHEN, SYDVKM. CDR3 DNA sequence: TGTGCCAGCTCATGGGGCTCCTACGAGCAGTACTTC. Translated: CASSWGSYEQYF. The full variable domain, completed using reference TRBV28 and TRBJ2-7, is DVKVTQSSRYLVKRTGEKVFLECVQDMDHENMFWYRQDPGLGLRLIYFSYDVKMKEKGDIPEGYSVSREKKERFSLILESASTNQTSMYLCASSWGSYEQYFGPGTRLTVT.

This clonotype occurred a few times. The J gene is TRBJ1-1, the V gene TRBV7-9; D not resolved. V shed 4 bases and J shed 0 bases, with 12 bases lying between them. Germline V gene lookup returns CDR1 SEHNR and CDR2 FQNEAQ (reference sequence). The CDR3 spans 15 residues. CDR3 in DNA: TGTGCCAGCAGCTACCCAAGCGGGTTGAACACTGAAGCTTTCTTT. This sequence encodes CASSYPSGLNTEAFF.

The chain uses TRBV7-9 and TRBJ2-7, with D maybe TRBD1 (6 bases). The CDR3 totals 17 residues. The V gene's germline CDR1 is SEHNR and CDR2 FQNEAQ (reference sequence). The V and J ends lost 5 bases and 2 bases respectively, with 22 bases between them. This CDR3 is CASSRYTLRDTAYEQYF. For the CDR3, the DNA is TGTGCCAGCAGCCGTTACACCCTCCGGGACACAGCCTACGAGCAGTACTTC.

Many counts were recorded for this clonotype. The chain has TRBV28 and TRBJ1-2; 7 bases align to TRBD1. The CDR3 runs 13 residues. V trimming: 5 bases; J trimming: 4 bases; junction bases outside the gene matches: 4. Germline V lookup: CDR1 MDHEN, CDR2 SYDVKM. This chain's CDR3 is CASSKQGFYGYTF. CDR3 in DNA: TGTGCCAGCAGTAAACAGGGGTTCTATGGCTACACCTTC.

In its sample, this clonotype was seen many times. The chain employs TRBV10-3 and TRBJ2-7, with 9 bases that match TRBD1. The CDR3 loop spans 15 amino acids. J gave up 3 bases and V 2 bases, and 5 bases lay outside the gene matches. CDR1 ENHRY and CDR2 SYGVKD come from the germline V gene. The CDR3 DNA sequence: TGTGCCATCAGTGAGCCGGGACAGGGCATCTACGAGCAGTACTTC. Translating gives CAISEPGQGIYEQYF.

This clonotype was observed a handful of times. The gene calls are TRBV27 and TRBJ2-3; TRBD2 aligns across 9 bases. CDR1 and CDR2 from the germline V gene are MNHEY and SMNVEV (reference sequence). The trim removed 1 base at V and 3 bases at J, leaving 5 bases unmatched. The CDR3 is 16 amino acids. The CDR3 sequence: CASSLLVSGSTDTQYF. In nucleotides, the CDR3 is TGTGCCAGCAGTTTATTGGTTAGCGGGAGTACAGATACGCAGTATTTT.

At least ten counts were recorded for this clonotype. J is TRBJ2-5 and V is TRBV29-1; 7 positions match TRBD1. The CDR3 consists of 12 residues. Germline V gives CDR1 SQVTM, CDR2 ANQGSEA. The V segment lost 4 bases and the J segment 7 bases; nucleotides outside the gene matches: 6. CDR3: CSVGQGGGTQYF. As DNA, the CDR3 is TGCAGCGTTGGACAGGGTGGGGGGACCCAGTACTTC.

The sample holds a few counts of this clonotype. The chain has TRBV28 and TRBJ1-2; D is unclear. The CDR3 contains 14 residues. Germline V gene lookup returns CDR1 MDHEN and CDR2 SYDVKM. V shed 2 bases and J shed 8 bases, with 15 bases lying between them. CDR3 sequence: CASSLRAVGYGYTF. The CDR3 coding sequence is TGTGCCAGCAGTTTAAGGGCTGTCGGGTACGGCTACACCTTC.

This clonotype was counted ten times or more. This chain connects TRBV18 to TRBJ1-1; no clear D. Germline CDR1 and CDR2: KGHSH and LQKENI. This CDR3 spans 15 amino acids. Trimming shortened V by 3 bases and J by 3 bases, and 14 bases separated the two germline ends. The CDR3 reads CASSPGGSWYTEAFF. CDR3 nucleotides: TGTGCCAGCTCACCCGGAGGGAGCTGGTACACTGAAGCTTTCTTT.

The CDR3 DNA is TGTGCCAGCAGCCAAGAGACTAGCGCCAGCTCCTACAATGAGCAGTTCTTC. Translating gives CASSQETSASSYNEQFF. The rearrangement joins TRBV4-2 to TRBJ2-1; 8 nucleotides align to TRBD2. V lost 0 bases to trimming and J lost 0 bases; unmatched junction nucleotides: 4. There are 17 residues in the CDR3. From germline, CDR1 is LGHNA and CDR2 YNFKEQ.

This clonotype was seen many times. V gene TRBV20-1 combines with J gene TRBJ2-3; tentatively, D is TRBD2 (5 bases). The length of the CDR3 is 13 residues. V was cut by 0 bases and J by 5 bases, with 9 bases left in between. The germline V gene has CDR1 DFQATT and CDR2 SNEGSKA (reference sequence). This chain's CDR3 is CSARDSGLDTQYF. As DNA, the CDR3 is TGCAGTGCTAGAGACAGCGGTTTAGATACGCAGTATTTT.

This chain links TRBV18 with TRBJ2-1; tentatively, D is TRBD1 (6 bases). Germline-derived CDR1 and CDR2 are KGHSH and LQKENI. The CDR3 is made up of 13 amino acids. V lost 6 bases to trimming and J lost 6 bases, with 12 bases between them. As DNA, the CDR3 is TGTGCCAGCTCCAGGGGTTCGGGCAATGAGCAGTTCTTC. Protein: CASSRGSGNEQFF.

In this sample, this clonotype turned up once. V usage is TRBV24-1 and J usage is TRBJ2-3; 8 nucleotides agree with TRBD2. Germline lookup yields CDR1 KGHDR and CDR2 SFDVKD. This CDR3 region has 17 residues. The junction had 13 bases not matched to a gene; V was cut back by 3 bases and J by 6 bases. The CDR3 DNA sequence: TGTGCCACCAGTGATATTAAACCAGCGGGAGATTCGGATACGCAGTATTTT. Translation: CATSDIKPAGDSDTQYF.

The rearrangement joins TRBV30 to TRBJ2-7; D remains unclear. The CDR3 length is 13 residues. Germline V gene sequence: CDR1 GTSNPN, CDR2 SVGIG (reference sequence). Trimming stripped 0 bases from V and 1 base from J, with 7 bases between. The CDR3 loop is CAWSVHRSYEQYF. CDR3 nucleotide sequence: TGTGCCTGGAGTGTCCATCGGTCCTACGAGCAGTACTTC.

The chain couples TRBV29-1 to TRBJ2-3, with a possible D match to TRBD2 (5 bases). The CDR3 runs to 13 residues. Deletions cut 4 bases from V and 2 bases from J, with 10 bases between. Germline lookup yields CDR1 SQVTM and CDR2 ANQGSEA. The CDR3 region is CSVASGLTDTQYF. The CDR3 region has the DNA TGCAGCGTTGCAAGCGGACTCACAGATACGCAGTATTTT.

The chain combines TRBV4-1 with TRBJ2-7, with D perhaps matching TRBD1 (5 bases). The CDR3 is 14 amino acids. The germline V gene encodes CDR1 MGHRA and CDR2 YSYEKL. V dropped 1 base and J dropped 5 bases, with 12 bases sitting between them. The CDR3 protein is CASSQVGRADEQYF. CDR3 in DNA: TGCGCCAGCAGCCAAGTTGGCAGGGCGGACGAGCAGTACTTC.

V gene TRBV19 combines with J gene TRBJ2-1; maybe TRBD2 (6 bases). The CDR3 covers 14 residues. Trimming took 1 base from V and 7 from J, leaving 11 bases between them. CDR1 and CDR2 (germline): LNHDA, SQIVND (reference sequence). CDR3 nucleotide sequence: TGTGCCAGTAGTATAGCGGGAGCTACGAATGAGCAGTTCTTC. It yields the protein CASSIAGATNEQFF.